Listed below are T cell receptor beta chains from one sample, sequenced in a study of vaccination and CD4 T cells after COVID-19. In TCRdb, the PCR reads were re-called with MiXCR into one record per CDR3 protein. Among about 8,100 distinct CDR3 sequences listed, approximately 50% were seen once. Antigen specificity for these receptors is unknown. The material sequenced was CD4+ T cells from blood, cultured in vitro. These receptors all stem from a human donor who had recovered from COVID-19. Both conserved end residues are part of each CDR3. A D gene is named only where the DNA matches it firmly. Some rows have no size entry. The others give once, few or many, or a class for an expanded clone.

>TRBV14|TRBJ1-6|NA|few
CASSLKGSGNSPLHF
TGTGCCAGCAGCCTAAAAGGAAGTGGTAATTCACCCCTCCACTTT
>TRBV7-2|TRBJ2-7|NA|NA
CASSLGPRGQGDEQYF
TGTGCCAGCAGCTTAGGTCCCCGGGGGCAGGGTGACGAGCAGTACTTC
>TRBV21-1|TRBJ2-5|NA|NA
CASSKVYTPSVKETQYF
TGTGCCAGCAGCAAAGTGTACACCCCCAGCGTTAAAGAGACCCAGTACTTC
>TRBV7-6|TRBJ2-1|TRBD2|NA
CASSGTSGGQEQFF
TGTGCCAGCAGTGGGACTAGCGGGGGTCAAGAGCAGTTCTTC
>TRBV5-4|TRBJ2-3|NA|NA
CASRRSGGTDTQYF
TGTGCCAGCAGGCGCTCAGGGGGCACAGATACGCAGTATTTT
>TRBV4-2|TRBJ2-5|TRBD2|NA
CASSFRRAGGPETQYF
TGTGCCAGCAGCTTCCGGAGAGCGGGGGGGCCAGAGACCCAGTACTTC
>TRBV6-2/TRBV6-3|TRBJ1-6|NA|NA
CASSPTRVNSPLHF
TGTGCCAGCAGTCCAACCAGGGTCAATTCACCCCTCCACTTT
>TRBV2|TRBJ1-1|TRBD1|few
CASSYGQGGLNTEAFF
TGTGCCAGCAGTTACGGACAGGGGGGACTGAACACTGAAGCTTTCTTT
>TRBV7-2|TRBJ1-2|TRBD1|few
CASSPGQGAYYGYTF
TGTGCCAGCAGCCCGGGACAGGGGGCGTACTATGGCTACACCTTC
>TRBV7-2|TRBJ2-2|NA|NA
CASSPIRVTGELFF
TGTGCCAGCAGCCCTATTAGAGTCACCGGGGAGCTGTTTTTT
>TRBV11-1|TRBJ2-1|TRBD2|NA
CASSYRGGTEQFF
TGTGCCAGCAGCTACCGGGGGGGAACTGAGCAGTTCTTC
>TRBV27|TRBJ2-2|NA|few
CASSPTSLGGELFF
TGTGCCAGCAGTCCGACTTCTCTAGGCGGGGAGCTGTTTTTT
>TRBV7-2|TRBJ1-2|NA|large
CASSLVYEGVYGYTF
TGTGCCAGCAGCTTAGTCTATGAGGGGGTCTATGGCTACACCTTC
>TRBV6-1|TRBJ1-2|TRBD1|few
CASSENPGGPGYTF
TGTGCCAGCAGTGAAAACCCAGGGGGTCCTGGCTACACCTTC
>TRBV6-1|TRBJ1-1|NA|NA
CASQRQLNTEAFF
TGTGCCAGCCAGAGACAGTTGAACACTGAAGCTTTCTTT
>TRBV5-1|TRBJ2-7|NA|NA
CASSQELVSYEQYF
TGCGCCAGCAGCCAAGAATTGGTTTCCTACGAGCAGTACTTC
>TRBV7-6|TRBJ1-5|NA|NA
CASSLGQGNNQPQHF
TGTGCCAGCAGCTTAGGGCAGGGTAACAATCAGCCCCAGCATTTT
>TRBV20-1|TRBJ1-6|NA|NA
CSASVEGGYNSPLHF
TGCAGTGCTTCCGTAGAGGGGGGTTATAATTCACCCCTCCACTTT
>TRBV7-3|TRBJ2-5|TRBD2|few
CASSPRLAGGLETQYF
TGTGCCAGCAGCCCCCGACTAGCGGGGGGGCTGGAGACCCAGTACTTC
>TRBV30|TRBJ2-7|NA|once
CAWSALGMGYEQYF
TGTGCCTGGAGTGCCCTCGGGATGGGCTACGAGCAGTACTTC
>TRBV20-1|TRBJ1-1|NA|NA
CSALGASMNTEAFF
TGCAGTGCACTCGGGGCCTCGATGAACACTGAAGCTTTCTTT
>TRBV7-3|TRBJ1-1|NA|NA
CASSPHGGRTEAFF
TGTGCCAGCAGCCCGCACGGGGGGCGTACTGAAGCTTTCTTT